Sequencing of this T cell receptor (beta chain) was carried out in a study of blood T cells in healthy people across ages. General study findings and limits: Long-lived donors had more naive CD4+ cells and higher diversity than aged donors.

Next came a second PCR, run for roughly 6 to 11 cycles, which used a sample-barcoded 5' primer along with a J-beta primer mix. Each cDNA molecule, via a template-switch adaptor with 12 random nucleotides, was tagged. Each CDR3 protein is one row after TCRdb ran MiXCR on the 5' RACE reads. Seen here are more than 550,000 distinct CDR3 sequences, about 20% observed once, and the top ten hold under 25%. As concerns this clonotype: Antigen: not known. The conserved phenylalanine or tryptophan is not found at the CDR3 terminus, so this likely reflects a read error.

The TCR originated in a man in his 70s in good health. Material for sequencing was blood.

CDR3 protein: CASSYGGSTDTQYS. CDR3 DNA: TGTGCCAGCAGTTATGGGGGTAGCACAGATACGCAGTATTCT. The rearrangement joins TRBV28 to TRBJ2-3; D tentatively fits TRBD1 or TRBD2 (5 bases each). This CDR3 contains 14 residues. Germline V gene sequence: CDR1 MDHEN, CDR2 SYDVKM. V lost 4 bases and J lost 0, with 8 bases in between.